This passage covers 19 T cell receptor beta chains from one sample sequenced in a study of long-term antiretroviral therapy in people with HIV. Survey-level resolution applied to immunoSEQ assay v3.0. Profiling relied on immunoSEQ multiplex PCR, and the TCRdb table lists in-frame clones only, not all of them. The data contain 8,500 to 9,500 clones, over 75% of them singletons. The source was unsorted PBMCs, collected 0.4 years before starting antiretroviral therapy. Receptor source: a young man with HIV.

The chain carries TRBV9 and TRBJ2-7; 10 nucleotides line up with TRBD2. The CDR3 loop spans 15 amino acids. The V gene end was trimmed by 3 bases and the J gene end by 2 bases; junction bases not matched to a gene: 5. The germline CDR1 and CDR2 sequences are SGDLS and YYNGEE. This CDR3 reads CASSASSGGTYEQYF. The CDR3 DNA sequence: TGTGCCAGCAGCGCCTCTAGCGGGGGTACCTACGAGCAGTACTTC.

This chain joins TRBV27 and TRBJ1-6; the D gene is possibly TRBD1 (6 bases). Germline-derived CDR1 and CDR2 are MNHEY and SMNVEV (reference sequence). V shed 0 bases and J shed 7 bases, with 19 bases lying between them. The CDR3 runs to 18 residues. CDR3 nucleotides: TGTGCCAGCAGTTTATCCCCTCGCCTCGGCAGGGGAAATTCACCCCTCCACTTT. This codes for CASSLSPRLGRGNSPLHF.

This clone was found a few times. The V gene is TRBV9, the J gene TRBJ2-7; either TRBD1 or TRBD2 may fit D (5 bases each). Trimming took off 4 bases at V and 3 bases at J, with 17 bases between the two ends. CDR3 size: 15 residues. The germline V gene has CDR1 SGDLS and CDR2 YYNGEE. The CDR3 spells CASSSRGERGYEQYF. CDR3 DNA: TGTGCCAGCAGCTCCAGAGGGGAGAGGGGCTACGAGCAGTACTTC.

J is TRBJ2-4 and V is TRBV9, with D possibly TRBD2 on 5 matching bases. Between the trimmed V and J ends, which lost 3 bases and 9 bases, there was a span of 25 bases. The CDR3 runs to 17 residues. CDR1 and CDR2 (germline): SGDLS, YYNGEE. DNA of the CDR3: TGTGCCAGCAGCGGGAGGAGCGACCTAGCCGAAGGAAGCATTCAGTACTTC. It yields the protein CASSGRSDLAEGSIQYF.

The chain uses TRBV27 and TRBJ1-1, with 9 bases aligning to TRBD1. Germline loops: CDR1 MNHEY, CDR2 SMNVEV (reference sequence). This CDR3 contains 16 residues. The V segment lost 2 bases and the J segment 6 bases; nucleotides outside the gene matches: 10. The CDR3 protein is CASSLRAGTGFSEAFF. The CDR3, as DNA: TGTGCCAGCAGTTTACGAGCCGGGACAGGGTTTTCTGAAGCTTTCTTT.

Regarding this clone: A junction end diverges from the germline sequence, so it may reflect a read error. The rearrangement links TRBV6-1 to TRBJ1-5; perhaps TRBD1 as D (5 bases). Germline V CDR1 and CDR2: MNHNS, SASEGT. CDR3 size: 16 residues. The DNA for the CDR3 is TGTGCCAGCCGTGAAGGGTCAAGACAGCGCAATCAGCCCCAGCATTTT. Translation gives CASREGSRQRNQPQHF.

The V and J genes are TRBV5-1 and TRBJ2-7; no definite D call. V was pared by 2 bases and J by 0 bases, with 12 bases between. CDR1 is SGHRS, CDR2 YFSETQ, per germline. The CDR3 contains 15 residues. The CDR3 is CASSLGILSSYEQYF. The CDR3, as DNA: TGCGCCAGCAGCTTAGGCATTCTCAGCTCCTACGAGCAGTACTTC.

By sample fraction, this clone is large. The chain carries TRBV5-8 and TRBJ1-5; 7 nucleotides align to TRBD1. CDR1 and CDR2 from the germline V gene are SGHTS and YDEGEE. This CDR3 has 15 residues. With V trimmed by 2 bases and J by 0 bases, 2 bases remained unmatched. The DNA of the CDR3 is TGTGCCAGCAGCTTACAGGGGTTTAGCAATCAGCCCCAGCATTTT. It translates to CASSLQGFSNQPQHF.

The V call is TRBV19, the J call TRBJ1-2, with 7 bases aligning to TRBD1. Germline V lookup: CDR1 LNHDA, CDR2 SQIVND (reference sequence). V lost 2 bases and J lost 4; bases outside the gene matches: 7. The CDR3 has 15 residues. The CDR3 reads CASSIPGQVPYGYTF. The DNA of the CDR3 is TGTGCCAGTAGTATACCTGGACAGGTTCCCTATGGCTACACCTTC.

This clone appeared a single time. The rearrangement links TRBV28 to TRBJ2-2; D is unresolved. Germline loops: CDR1 MDHEN, CDR2 SYDVKM. The CDR3 contains 13 residues. Between the trimmed V and J ends, which lost 1 base and 6 bases, there was a span of 6 bases. CDR3 in amino acids: CASSLLAPGELFF. The CDR3 DNA sequence: TGTGCCAGCAGTTTATTGGCCCCCGGGGAGCTGTTTTTT.

This chain connects TRBV28 to TRBJ1-2; 8 bases are shared with TRBD1. The CDR3 consists of 15 residues. J was trimmed by 3 bases and V by 7 bases; bases with no gene match: 10. Germline CDR1 MDHEN, CDR2 SYDVKM. Here the CDR3 reads CASNGGAGGDYGYTF. The DNA of the CDR3 is TGTGCCAGCAACGGCGGGGCAGGGGGCGACTATGGCTACACCTTC.

The rearrangement links TRBV6-5 to TRBJ1-2; D is unclear. V lost 6 bases and J 4 bases, leaving 18 bases between the germline ends. Per the germline V gene, CDR1 is MNHEY and CDR2 is SVGAGI. The CDR3 extends over 15 amino acids. CDR3 residues: CASSPSYESTYGYTF. The CDR3, as DNA: TGTGCCAGCAGCCCTTCCTACGAGAGCACCTATGGCTACACCTTC.

This sequence joins TRBV19 and TRBJ1-5, with 9 bases lining up with TRBD1. After removal of 4 bases from V and 11 bases from J, the junction contained 9 bases not matched to a gene. CDR1 is LNHDA and CDR2 is SQIVND in the germline V gene (reference sequence). The CDR3 length is 14 residues. The CDR3 loop reads CASSTTGGLRTQHF. The CDR3 region has the DNA TGTGCCAGTAGTACCACAGGGGGCTTGAGGACCCAGCATTTT.

This clone is medium-sized within its sample. Other nucleotide sequences from this sample produce the same CDR3. This rearrangement joins TRBV5-1 to TRBJ2-1; 7 bases map to TRBD1. Looked up from germline, CDR1 is SGHRS and CDR2 is YFSETQ. This CDR3 is 11 amino acids long. The V gene end was trimmed by 4 bases and the J gene end by 10 bases; junction bases not matched to a gene: 2. The CDR3 DNA reads as TGCGCCAGCAGCCTGGGACAGGAGCAGTTCTTC. It yields the protein CASSLGQEQFF. The entire variable domain, with the rest obtained from reference TRBV5-1 and TRBJ2-1, is as follows: KAGVTQTPRYLIKTRGQQVTLSCSPISGHRSVSWYQQTPGQGLQFLFEYFSETQRNKGNFPGRFSGRQFSNSRSEMNVSTLELGDSALYLCASSLGQEQFFGPGTRLTVL.

This sequence joins TRBV5-1 and TRBJ2-7, with TRBD2 matching 8 bases. The CDR3 sequence is 14 residues long. The trim removed 0 bases at V and 5 bases at J, leaving 4 bases unmatched. From germline, CDR1 is SGHRS and CDR2 YFSETQ. The DNA for the CDR3 is TGCGCCAGCAGCTTGGGGACTAGCCTCGACGAGCAGTACTTC. Protein sequence: CASSLGTSLDEQYF.

CDR3 in DNA: TGTGCCTGGAGCACCGGGACTAGCGGGGGTAGGAGCTCCTACGAGCAGTACTTC. This encodes CAWSTGTSGGRSSYEQYF. The chain has TRBV30 and TRBJ2-7, with TRBD2 matching over 14 bases. CDR1 is GTSNPN, CDR2 SVGIG, per germline (reference sequence). This CDR3 spans 18 amino acids. Trimming removed 3 bases from V and 0 bases from J; junction bases left unmatched: 10.

This clone was picked up a small number of times. The CDR3 DNA reads TGTGCCAGCAGCGTAGAGGGACAGGGCGTACGGGAGCAGTACTTC. It yields the protein CASSVEGQGVREQYF. The rearrangement uses TRBV9 and TRBJ2-7; 9 bases line up with TRBD1. CDR1 SGDLS and CDR2 YYNGEE come from the germline V gene. V shed 0 bases and J 7 bases; nucleotides not matched to a gene: 8. The CDR3 contains 15 residues.

The J gene is TRBJ2-7, the V gene TRBV6-5, with 12 positions matching TRBD1. This CDR3 has 14 residues. The ends lost 5 bases at V and 5 bases at J; junction bases unmatched: 4. The germline gives CDR1 MNHEY, CDR2 SVGAGI. The CDR3 nucleotides read TGTGCCAGCAGTCGGGACAGGGGGCGACACGAGCAGTACTTC. Amino acid sequence: CASSRDRGRHEQYF.

The rearrangement joins TRBV6-6 to TRBJ2-7; 11 bases are shared with TRBD1. Germline CDR1 MNHNY, CDR2 SVGAGI (reference sequence). The trim removed 5 bases at V and 1 base at J, leaving 7 bases unmatched. This CDR3 spans 16 amino acids. CDR3 nucleotides: TGTGCCAGCAGTCCCCCCGGGACAGGGGGGTCCTACGAGCAGTACTTC. This translates into CASSPPGTGGSYEQYF.